These 22 T cell receptor beta chains were sequenced from one sample in a study of relationships among human T cell subsets. The T cell receptor alpha and beta CDR3 regions were amplified from mRNA by semiquantitative ARM-PCR. Tagged nested gene-specific primers were used first, then communal superprimers amplified exponentially. One entry per CDR3 protein results from TCRdb running MiXCR on the multiplex PCR reads. The sample lists some 16,000 distinct CDR3 sequences, roughly 64% occurring once. The sample consisted of total T cells sorted from blood. The receptors here all came from a man in his forties or fifties in good health.

This clonotype came up a few times. The V and J genes are TRBV27 and TRBJ1-2; D is uncertain. This CDR3 is built from 11 residues. In germline, CDR1 is MNHEY, CDR2 SMNVEV (reference sequence). V lost 5 bases, J lost 4 bases, and 5 bases lay in between. Here the CDR3 DNA reads TGTGCCAGCAGTGATCTCTATGGCTACACCTTC. This codes for CASSDLYGYTF.

In this sample, this clonotype turned up a few times. This chain uses TRBV13 with TRBJ2-7; 9 nucleotides line up with TRBD1. There are 15 residues in the CDR3. From germline, CDR1 is PRHDT and CDR2 FYEKMQ (reference sequence). J lost 5 bases, V lost 1 base, and 6 bases had no gene match. CDR3 in DNA: TGTGCCAGCAGCTTAGTTGGGACAGGGAAAGACGAGCAGTACTTC. This codes for CASSLVGTGKDEQYF.

There are a few counts of this clonotype. This chain uses TRBV5-1 with TRBJ2-3; D is unclear. The CDR3 consists of 15 residues. In germline, CDR1 is SGHRS, CDR2 YFSETQ. The V gene lost 4 bases and the J gene lost 1 base, with 13 bases spanning the gap. The CDR3 DNA reads as TGCGCCAGCAGCCTAACAGAGCGAGGCACAGATACGCAGTATTTT. It codes for CASSLTERGTDTQYF. The entire variable domain, with the rest obtained from reference TRBV5-1 and TRBJ2-3, is as follows: KAGVTQTPRYLIKTRGQQVTLSCSPISGHRSVSWYQQTPGQGLQFLFEYFSETQRNKGNFPGRFSGRQFSNSRSEMNVSTLELGDSALYLCASSLTERGTDTQYFGPGTRLTVL.

The CDR3 nucleotides read TGTGCCAGCACCCAGGTGGCGTATCAAGAGACCCAGTACTTC. Translated: CASTQVAYQETQYF. The chain is built from TRBV11-2 and TRBJ2-5; D not resolved. This CDR3 contains 14 residues. Between the trimmed V and J ends, which lost 7 bases and 2 bases, there was a span of 14 bases. Germline V CDR1 and CDR2: SGHAT, FQNNGV.

This clonotype was detected only a few times. Germline is not matched at one junction end, which may reflect a read error. This chain connects TRBV11-2 to TRBJ2-2; 12 bases fit TRBD2. Germline-derived CDR1 and CDR2 are SGHAT and FQNNGV. This CDR3 is built from 17 residues. CDR3 residues: CASSLTSGGSNTGELFF. CDR3 bases: TGTGCCAGCAGCTTGACTAGCGGGGGTTCGAACACCGGGGAGCTGTTTTTC.

The CDR3 is CASSRLPHEQFF. The CDR3 bases are TGCGCCAGCAGCCGGCTCCCCCATGAGCAGTTCTTC. The chain joins TRBV4-1 to TRBJ2-1, with no clear D. V was cut by 4 bases and J by 8 bases, with 9 bases left in between. This CDR3 comprises 12 residues. CDR1 MGHRA and CDR2 YSYEKL come from the germline V gene.

The rearrangement uses TRBV10-3 and TRBJ1-4; D not resolved. Looked up from germline, CDR1 is ENHRY and CDR2 is SYGVKD. The V end lost 2 bases, the J end lost 0 bases, and 19 bases lay between the germline ends. The CDR3 totals 19 residues. The DNA of the CDR3 is TGTGCCATCAGTGAGACTATAACACAGAACCCAGCAACTAATGAAAAACTGTTTTTT. Encoded protein: CAISETITQNPATNEKLFF.

This sequence joins TRBV27 and TRBJ1-6; D unresolved. The CDR3 runs to 13 residues. Germline lookup yields CDR1 MNHEY and CDR2 SMNVEV (reference sequence). Trimming removed 5 bases at V and 5 bases at J, with 7 bases between. This CDR3 is CASSAQNNSPLHF. The CDR3 region has the DNA TGTGCCAGCAGTGCCCAGAATAATTCACCCCTCCACTTT.

The CDR3 spells CASSQFGATEAFF. CDR3 bases: TGTGCCAGCAGCCAATTTGGGGCCACTGAAGCTTTCTTT. The genes are TRBV16 and TRBJ1-1, with D possibly matching TRBD1 (5 bases). CDR3 length: 13 residues. From germline, CDR1 is KGHSY and CDR2 FQNENV. The V end lost 1 base, the J end lost 4 bases, and 7 bases lay between the germline ends.

This clonotype appeared once. DNA for the CDR3: TGCAGTGCTGTGACTAGCGACCAAGAGACCCAGTACTTC. This translates into CSAVTSDQETQYF. The chain couples TRBV20-1 to TRBJ2-5; TRBD2 matches at 8 bases. The CDR3 loop spans 13 amino acids. Germline loops: CDR1 DFQATT, CDR2 SNEGSKA (reference sequence). V was clipped by 5 bases and J by 0 bases; unmatched bases: 2.

This chain uses TRBV5-5 with TRBJ2-7, with 7 bases aligning to TRBD2. Germline CDR1 and CDR2: SGHKS and YYEKEE (reference sequence). J gave up 6 bases and V 5 bases, and 8 bases lay outside the gene matches. The CDR3 contains 13 residues. CDR3: CASSFWEGREQYF. In DNA form, the CDR3 reads TGTGCCAGCAGTTTCTGGGAGGGGCGCGAGCAGTACTTC.

By sample fraction, this clonotype is medium-sized. CDR3 sequence: CASSLFTSGVVNEQFF. Written as DNA, the CDR3 is TGTGCCAGCAGCTTATTTACTAGCGGGGTGGTTAATGAGCAGTTCTTC. This chain uses TRBV11-2 with TRBJ2-1; 10 bases match TRBD2. The CDR3 spans 16 residues. The V gene's germline CDR1 is SGHAT and CDR2 FQNNGV. V lost 2 bases and J lost 7; bases outside the gene matches: 8.

This clonotype was detected a few times. This chain links TRBV11-2 with TRBJ2-3; D gene uncertain. Germline-derived CDR1 and CDR2 are SGHAT and FQNNGV. The CDR3 is 10 amino acids. V was clipped by 8 bases and J by 6 bases, with 6 bases between them. The CDR3 nucleotides are TGTGCCAGCGCTCTGGATACGCAGTATTTT. As protein: CASALDTQYF.

This chain uses TRBV6-6 with TRBJ2-7; 9 bases align to TRBD2. The CDR3 length is 16 residues. J was trimmed by 3 bases and V by 2 bases; bases with no gene match: 8. In germline, CDR1 is MNHNY, CDR2 SVGAGI (reference sequence). CDR3 in DNA: TGTGCCAGCAGTTACGTCGGGGCTAGCGGGGTCTACGAGCAGTACTTC. Protein sequence: CASSYVGASGVYEQYF.

The chain uses TRBV25-1 and TRBJ1-2; tentative D call: TRBD1 (5 bases). Germline V lookup: CDR1 MGHDK, CDR2 SYGVNS. The germline V and J ends were trimmed by 6 bases and 8 bases, with 13 bases remaining between them. CDR3 length equals 12 residues. CDR3 nucleotides: TGTGCCAGCAGGATAGGGACTTCGGGCTACACCTTC. Protein product: CASRIGTSGYTF.

V and J are TRBV11-2 and TRBJ1-1; a weak D match, TRBD1 (5 bases). The CDR3 loop spans 13 amino acids. The V end lost 7 bases, the J end lost 1 base, and 10 bases lay between the germline ends. Per germline, CDR1 SGHAT and CDR2 FQNNGV. The CDR3 region is CASTPGPNTEAFF. For the CDR3, the DNA is TGTGCCAGCACTCCAGGGCCGAACACTGAAGCTTTCTTT.

This clonotype was seen a single time. The rearrangement uses TRBV27 and TRBJ2-1; 14 positions agree with TRBD2. This CDR3 contains 15 residues. V shed 5 bases and J 9 bases; nucleotides not matched to a gene: 6. Germline loops: CDR1 MNHEY, CDR2 SMNVEV (reference sequence). The CDR3 is CASSPGLAGVGEQFF. The DNA of the CDR3 is TGTGCCAGCAGTCCGGGACTAGCGGGGGTAGGTGAGCAGTTCTTC.

As to this clonotype: No conserved phenylalanine or tryptophan is present at the end of the CDR3, so a read error is the likely explanation. The rearrangement uses TRBV5-1 and TRBJ2-1; D might be TRBD1 (6 bases). The germline V and J ends were trimmed by 4 bases and 5 bases, with 16 bases remaining between them. This CDR3 comprises 15 residues. Germline CDR1 is SGHRS and CDR2 is YFSETQ. CDR3 nucleotides: TGCGCCAGCAGCCCTGAACAGGGAAGAAACAATGAGCAGTTCTCC. Translating gives CASSPEQGRNNEQFS.

The V call is TRBV2, the J call TRBJ1-1, with 7 bases that match TRBD1. The CDR3 covers 14 residues. Germline V gene sequence: CDR1 SNHLY, CDR2 FYNNEI. V lost 9 bases and J lost 4; bases outside the gene matches: 11. As DNA, the CDR3 is TGTGCCAGAGAAAGTGAGACAGGGAGCACTGAAGCTTTCTTT. Translating gives CARESETGSTEAFF.

The chain links TRBV12-3 or TRBV12-4 to TRBJ2-3; the D gene is possibly TRBD2 (6 bases). Trimming pared 3 bases from V and 5 bases from J, leaving 6 bases between. The CDR3 runs to 12 residues. CDR3 sequence reads: CASSFGRDTQYF. In nucleotides, the CDR3 is TGTGCCAGCAGTTTCGGGAGAGATACGCAGTATTTT.

This clonotype was found a few times. J is TRBJ2-1 and V is TRBV11-2, with D possibly being TRBD1 (5 bases). V was cut by 5 bases and J by 7 bases, with 15 bases left in between. In germline, CDR1 is SGHAT, CDR2 FQNNGV. This CDR3 spans 14 amino acids. CDR3 loop: CASSGPGLGNEQFF. DNA for the CDR3: TGTGCCAGCAGCGGTCCAGGGCTCGGGAATGAGCAGTTCTTC.

In this sample, this clonotype turned up a few times. The CDR3 end shows no conserved phenylalanine or tryptophan, and so a read error is likely. The rearrangement joins TRBV29-1 to TRBJ1-1, with a weak D call TRBD1 (5 bases). V was cut by 3 bases and J by 4 bases, with 6 bases left in between. The CDR3 has 11 amino acids. The V gene's germline CDR1 is SQVTM and CDR2 ANQGSEA. CDR3 DNA sequence: TGCAGCGTTGATGGGGGCACTGAAGCTTTCCTT. Translation gives CSVDGGTEAFL.